The present T cell receptor beta chain was sequenced within a study of blood T cells in healthy people across ages. Notes on the study in general: Older age coincided with a roughly linear decline in TCR beta diversity per million T cells. The long-lived group displayed more naive CD4+ cells, plus higher diversity, than the aged donors did.

This clonotype has only a few counts. What it recognizes is unknown. Alongside a J-beta primer mix, a sample-barcoded 5' primer served in a second PCR lasting roughly 7 to 12 cycles. Each cDNA molecule received a tag from a template-switch adaptor that had 12 random nucleotides. TCRdb re-derived calls from the 5' RACE reads in MiXCR, one entry per CDR3 protein. Here the sample spans some 1.1 million distinct CDR3 sequences, roughly two fifths being singletons. Germline values: CDR1 DFQATT, CDR2 SNEGSKA (reference sequence). The length of the CDR3 is 11 residues. V was trimmed by 3 bases and J by 5 bases, leaving 7 bases between them. Each donor was a healthy Caucasian individual from Russia, aged roughly 6 to 90.

Specimen: blood. This receptor was taken from a man between 18 and 29 years old in good health. This rearrangement joins TRBV20-1 to TRBJ1-2, with D uncertain. The CDR3 DNA sequence: TGCAGTGCTAGTCCGGTGTATGGCTACACCTTC. As protein: CSASPVYGYTF.